A selection of T cell receptor beta chains follows, all from one sample in a study of blood T cell repertoires in COVID-19. Sequencing used immunoSEQ multiplex PCR; TCRdb keeps in-frame clones, though not all of them. The table shows more than 200,000 clones, with around 87% occurring only once. Input material: peripheral blood. These receptors all come from a woman aged 55-70 years with COVID-19, enrolled during active disease. CDR3s include the opening cysteine and the closing phenylalanine or tryptophan. Each record gives: CDR3 length, J gene, clone size, V gene, D gene, CDR3 DNA, CDR3 protein. D genes are given only for firm matches. Size is omitted from some rows. Given values are once, few, many or a class for expanded clones.

len: 14
j_gene: TRBJ2-3
abundance: .
v_gene: TRBV11-2
d_gene: TRBD2
CDR3nt: TGTGCCAGCAGCTTTGGGCGGGAGCAGAATACGCAGTATTTT
CDR3aa: CASSFGREQNTQYF

len: 20
j_gene: TRBJ2-2
abundance: .
v_gene: TRBV24-1
d_gene: TRBD2
CDR3nt: TGTGCCACCAGTGATTGGCCGGGGAGGGCCCACACTACGAACACCGGGGAGCTGTTTTTT
CDR3aa: CATSDWPGRAHTTNTGELFF

len: 13
j_gene: TRBJ1-1
abundance: .
v_gene: TRBV19
d_gene: .
CDR3nt: TGTGCCAGTAGTATTGGCAGGGACACTGAAGCTTTCTTT
CDR3aa: CASSIGRDTEAFF

len: 14
j_gene: TRBJ2-2
abundance: .
v_gene: TRBV18
d_gene: .
CDR3nt: TGTGCCAGCTCACCATCCCGCGGCACCGGGGAGCTGTTTTTT
CDR3aa: CASSPSRGTGELFF

len: 14
j_gene: TRBJ2-2
abundance: .
v_gene: TRBV6-5
d_gene: .
CDR3nt: TGTGCCGGCGGGTTGGCAGGGAACACCGGGGAGCTGTTTTTT
CDR3aa: CAGGLAGNTGELFF

len: 16
j_gene: TRBJ2-7
abundance: .
v_gene: TRBV18
d_gene: TRBD1
CDR3nt: TGTGCCAGCTCCCAAACGGGACAGGAGTTAAGCTACGAGCAGTACTTC
CDR3aa: CASSQTGQELSYEQYF

len: 14
j_gene: TRBJ2-1
abundance: .
v_gene: TRBV15
d_gene: .
CDR3nt: TGTGCCACCAGCAGAGATCTGGCGGACAATGAGCAGTTCTTC
CDR3aa: CATSRDLADNEQFF

len: 13
j_gene: TRBJ1-1
abundance: .
v_gene: TRBV18
d_gene: .
CDR3nt: TGTGCCAGCTCACCAACAGGGTTCACTGAAGCTTTCTTT
CDR3aa: CASSPTGFTEAFF

len: 14
j_gene: TRBJ1-1
abundance: .
v_gene: TRBV5-1
d_gene: .
CDR3nt: TGCGCCAGCAGCTTGGCGGGGGGTACCACTGAAGCTTTCTTT
CDR3aa: CASSLAGGTTEAFF

len: 15
j_gene: TRBJ1-6
abundance: .
v_gene: TRBV6-6
d_gene: .
CDR3nt: TGTGCCAGCAGTGACAGGAGCTCTGGGAGATCACCCCTCCACTTT
CDR3aa: CASSDRSSGRSPLHF

len: 14
j_gene: TRBJ1-1
abundance: .
v_gene: TRBV3-1/TRBV3-2
d_gene: .
CDR3nt: TGTGCCAGCAGCCAAGGTCCCCGGGGGGCTGAAGCTTTCTTT
CDR3aa: CASSQGPRGAEAFF

len: 16
j_gene: TRBJ1-5
abundance: once
v_gene: TRBV28
d_gene: .
CDR3nt: TGTGCCAGCAGTGAGGGAGCCCTGGTTGCCAATCAGCCCCAGCATTTT
CDR3aa: CASSEGALVANQPQHF

len: 14
j_gene: TRBJ2-3
abundance: .
v_gene: TRBV7-9
d_gene: TRBD1
CDR3nt: TGTGCCAGCAGCCTGAGACAGGGGTCAGATACGCAGTATTTT
CDR3aa: CASSLRQGSDTQYF

len: 17
j_gene: TRBJ1-5
abundance: .
v_gene: TRBV28
d_gene: .
CDR3nt: TGTGCCAGCAGTTTAAAATTAGGCGGCAGGACAAATCAGCCCCAGCATTTT
CDR3aa: CASSLKLGGRTNQPQHF